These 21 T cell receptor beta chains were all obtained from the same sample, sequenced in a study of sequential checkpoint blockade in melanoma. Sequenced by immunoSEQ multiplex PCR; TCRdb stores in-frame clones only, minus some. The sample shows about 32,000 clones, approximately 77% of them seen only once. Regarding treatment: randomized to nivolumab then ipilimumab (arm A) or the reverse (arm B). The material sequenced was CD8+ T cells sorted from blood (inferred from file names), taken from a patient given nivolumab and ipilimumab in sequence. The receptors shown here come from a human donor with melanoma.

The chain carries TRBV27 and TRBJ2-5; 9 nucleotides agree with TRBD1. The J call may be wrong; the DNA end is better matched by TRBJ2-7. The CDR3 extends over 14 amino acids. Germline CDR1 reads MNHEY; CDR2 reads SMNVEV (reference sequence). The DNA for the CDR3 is TGTGCCAGCGGTACCGGGACAGGGTCCTACGAGCAGTACTTC. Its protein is CASGTGTGSYEQYF.

The CDR3 here is CASSIVGESNQPQHF. In nucleotides, the CDR3 is TGTGCCAGTAGTATAGTCGGGGAAAGCAATCAGCCCCAGCATTTT. The chain recombines TRBV19 with TRBJ1-5, with D hard to call. The germline gives CDR1 LNHDA, CDR2 SQIVND (reference sequence). There are 15 residues in the CDR3. With 1 base removed from V and 1 base from J, the gap between germline ends came to 8 bases.

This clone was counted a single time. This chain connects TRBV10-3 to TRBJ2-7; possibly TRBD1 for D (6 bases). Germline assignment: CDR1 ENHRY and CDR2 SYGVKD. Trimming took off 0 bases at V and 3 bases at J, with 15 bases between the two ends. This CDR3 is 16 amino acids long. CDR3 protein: CAISESDRPAGYEQYF. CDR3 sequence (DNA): TGTGCCATCAGTGAGTCAGACAGGCCCGCGGGCTACGAGCAGTACTTC.

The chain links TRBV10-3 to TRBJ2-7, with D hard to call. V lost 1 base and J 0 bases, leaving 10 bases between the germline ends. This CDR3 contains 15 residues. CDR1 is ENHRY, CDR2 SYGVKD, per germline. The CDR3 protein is CAISEYYVSSYEQYF. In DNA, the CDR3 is TGTGCCATCAGTGAGTATTATGTGAGCTCCTACGAGCAGTACTTC.

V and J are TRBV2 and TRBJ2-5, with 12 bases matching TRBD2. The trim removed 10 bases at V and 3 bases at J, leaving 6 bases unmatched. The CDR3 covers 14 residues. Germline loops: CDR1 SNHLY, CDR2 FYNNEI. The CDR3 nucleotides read TGTGCCACCCGGACTAGCGGGATTGAAGAGACCCAGTACTTC. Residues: CATRTSGIEETQYF.

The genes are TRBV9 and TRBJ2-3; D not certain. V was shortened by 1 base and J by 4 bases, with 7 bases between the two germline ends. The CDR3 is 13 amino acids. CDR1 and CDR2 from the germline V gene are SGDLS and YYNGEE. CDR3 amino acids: CASSVPPADTQYF. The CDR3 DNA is TGTGCCAGCAGCGTACCCCCGGCAGATACGCAGTATTTT.

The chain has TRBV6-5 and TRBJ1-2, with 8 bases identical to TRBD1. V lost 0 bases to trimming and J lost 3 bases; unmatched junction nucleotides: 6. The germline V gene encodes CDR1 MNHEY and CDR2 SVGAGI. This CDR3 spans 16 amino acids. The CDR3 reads CASSYSTGEKDYGYTF. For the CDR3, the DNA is TGTGCCAGCAGTTACTCGACAGGGGAAAAGGACTATGGCTACACCTTC.

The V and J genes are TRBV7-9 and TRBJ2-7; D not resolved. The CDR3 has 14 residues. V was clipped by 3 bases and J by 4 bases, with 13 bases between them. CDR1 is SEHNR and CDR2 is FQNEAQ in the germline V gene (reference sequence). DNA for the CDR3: TGTGCCAGCAGCTTTTTAGGTCGAGCGTACGAGCAGTACTTC. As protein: CASSFLGRAYEQYF. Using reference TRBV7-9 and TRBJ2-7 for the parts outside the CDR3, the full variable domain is DTGVSQNPRHKITKRGQNVTFRCDPISEHNRLYWYRQTLGQGPEFLTYFQNEAQLEKSRLLSDRFSAERPKGSFSTLEIQRTEQGDSAMYLCASSFLGRAYEQYFGPGTRLTVT.

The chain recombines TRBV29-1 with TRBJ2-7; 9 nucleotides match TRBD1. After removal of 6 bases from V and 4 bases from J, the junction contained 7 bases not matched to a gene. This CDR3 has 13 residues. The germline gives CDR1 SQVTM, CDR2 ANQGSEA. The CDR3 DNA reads TGCAGCGTGACCGGGACAGGGTGGTACGAGCAGTACTTC. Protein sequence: CSVTGTGWYEQYF.

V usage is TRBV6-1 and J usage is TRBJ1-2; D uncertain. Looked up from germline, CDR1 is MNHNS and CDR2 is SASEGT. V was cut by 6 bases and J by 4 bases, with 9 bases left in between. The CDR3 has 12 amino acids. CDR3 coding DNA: TGTGCCAGCAGCTTAGCTGTCTATGGCTACACCTTC. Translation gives CASSLAVYGYTF.

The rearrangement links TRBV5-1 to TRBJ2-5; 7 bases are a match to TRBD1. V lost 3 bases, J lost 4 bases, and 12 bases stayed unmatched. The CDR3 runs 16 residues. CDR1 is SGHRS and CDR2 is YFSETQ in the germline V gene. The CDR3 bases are TGCGCCAGCAGCTCCCGACAGGGTTTAGAGGGAGAGACCCAGTACTTC. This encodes CASSSRQGLEGETQYF.

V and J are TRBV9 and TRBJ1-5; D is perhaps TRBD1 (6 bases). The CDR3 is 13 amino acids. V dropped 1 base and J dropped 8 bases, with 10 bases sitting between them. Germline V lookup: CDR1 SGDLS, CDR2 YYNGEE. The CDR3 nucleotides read TGTGCCAGCAGCGTATTGTCAGGGGAGCCCCAGCATTTT. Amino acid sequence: CASSVLSGEPQHF.

The CDR3, as DNA: TGTGCCAGCAGGACTAGCGGGACCCCGCAGTATTTT. Protein: CASRTSGTPQYF. The rearrangement joins TRBV27 to TRBJ2-3; 11 nucleotides match TRBD2. CDR1 is MNHEY and CDR2 is SMNVEV in the germline V gene (reference sequence). V gave up 6 bases and J gave up 10 bases; unmatched junction bases: 3. There are 12 residues in the CDR3.

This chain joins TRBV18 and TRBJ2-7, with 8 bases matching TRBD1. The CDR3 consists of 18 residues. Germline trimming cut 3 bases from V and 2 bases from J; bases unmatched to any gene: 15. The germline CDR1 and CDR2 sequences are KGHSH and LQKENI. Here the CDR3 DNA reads TGTGCCAGCTCACCCGCGTTCGACAACAGGGGGTCTACCTACGAGCAGTACTTC. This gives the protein CASSPAFDNRGSTYEQYF.

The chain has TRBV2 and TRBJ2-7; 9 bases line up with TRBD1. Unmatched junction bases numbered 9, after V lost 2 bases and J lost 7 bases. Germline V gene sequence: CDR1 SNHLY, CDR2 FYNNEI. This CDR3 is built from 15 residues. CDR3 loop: CASSELGQGWDEQYF. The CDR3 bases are TGTGCCAGCAGTGAACTCGGACAGGGGTGGGATGAGCAGTACTTC.

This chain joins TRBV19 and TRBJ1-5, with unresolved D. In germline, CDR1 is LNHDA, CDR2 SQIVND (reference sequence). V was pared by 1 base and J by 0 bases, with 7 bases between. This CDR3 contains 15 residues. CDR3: CASSIVAYSNQPQHF. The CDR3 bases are TGTGCCAGTAGTATAGTAGCTTATAGCAATCAGCCCCAGCATTTT.

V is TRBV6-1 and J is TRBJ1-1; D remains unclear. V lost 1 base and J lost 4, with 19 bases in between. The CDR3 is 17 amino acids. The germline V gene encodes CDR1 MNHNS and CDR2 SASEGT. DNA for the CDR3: TGTGCCAGCAGTGAAGAAGTGGTAATATTGACTATCACTGAAGCTTTCTTT. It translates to CASSEEVVILTITEAFF.

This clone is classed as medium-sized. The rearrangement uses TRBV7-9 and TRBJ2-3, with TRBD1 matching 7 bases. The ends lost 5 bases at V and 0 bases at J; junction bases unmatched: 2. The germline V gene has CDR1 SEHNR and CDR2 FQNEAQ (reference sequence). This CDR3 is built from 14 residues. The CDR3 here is CASSMTGSTDTQYF. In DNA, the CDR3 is TGTGCCAGCAGCATGACAGGGAGCACAGATACGCAGTATTTT.

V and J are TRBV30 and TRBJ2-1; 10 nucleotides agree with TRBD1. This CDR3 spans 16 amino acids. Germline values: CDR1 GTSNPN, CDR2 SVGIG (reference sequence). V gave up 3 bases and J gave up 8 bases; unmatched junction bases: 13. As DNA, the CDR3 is TGTGCCTGGAGGGGGACCGGGACAGGGGTTGGCTATGAGCAGTTCTTC. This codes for CAWRGTGTGVGYEQFF.

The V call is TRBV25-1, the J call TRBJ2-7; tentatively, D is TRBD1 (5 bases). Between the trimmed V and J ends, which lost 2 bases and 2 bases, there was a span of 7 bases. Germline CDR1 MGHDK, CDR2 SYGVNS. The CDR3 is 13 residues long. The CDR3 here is CASSEQGPYEQYF. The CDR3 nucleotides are TGTGCCAGCAGTGAACAGGGTCCCTACGAGCAGTACTTC.

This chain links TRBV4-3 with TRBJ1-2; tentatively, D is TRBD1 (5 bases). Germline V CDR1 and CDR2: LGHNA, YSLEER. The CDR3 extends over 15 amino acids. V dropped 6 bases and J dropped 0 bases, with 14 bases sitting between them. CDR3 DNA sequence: TGCGCCAGCAGTCAGGGAATGGGAACTAACTATGGCTACACCTTC. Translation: CASSQGMGTNYGYTF.